Below are 14 T cell receptor beta chains sequenced from a single sample in a study of T cell responses to AZD1222 COVID-19 vaccine. Profiling relied on immunoSEQ multiplex PCR, and the TCRdb table lists in-frame clones only, not all of them. The sample lists 100,000 or so clones; roughly 90% were seen once. Sequenced material: peripheral blood, taken on day 0 of AZD1222 vaccination. All receptors come from an adult in good health.

The chain links TRBV5-1 to TRBJ2-3, with 15 bases lining up with TRBD2. The CDR3 is 19 residues long. Per the germline V gene, CDR1 is SGHRS and CDR2 is YFSETQ. V lost 3 bases and J lost 0; bases outside the gene matches: 8. The CDR3 spells CASSSGTSGGIHSTDTQYF. For the CDR3, the DNA is TGCGCCAGCAGCTCCGGGACTAGCGGGGGGATCCATAGCACAGATACGCAGTATTTT.

The chain has TRBV21-1 and TRBJ1-2. TRBV21-1 is assigned pseudogene status. This CDR3 has 17 residues. CDR3 nucleotide sequence: TGTGCCAGCAGCAAAGGTCCCCGCGGACCCGAAAACTATGGCTACACCTTC. It specifies CASSKGPRGPENYGYTF.

The chain has TRBV28 and TRBJ1-5; 7 positions agree with TRBD1. Trimming removed 5 bases from V and 6 bases from J; junction bases left unmatched: 10. CDR1 and CDR2 (germline): MDHEN, SYDVKM. CDR3 size: 15 residues. DNA of the CDR3: TGTGCCAGCAGTCCCGGGGGAGGGGGCCTTCAGCCCCAGCATTTT. Amino acids: CASSPGGGGLQPQHF.

The chain is built from TRBV6-2 or TRBV6-3 and TRBJ2-5; 11 positions match TRBD2. The CDR3 is 19 amino acids. V was pared by 2 bases and J by 4 bases, with 15 bases of the junction left unmatched. Germline lookup yields CDR1 MNHEY and CDR2 SVGEGT. The CDR3 reads CASSYPLTSGVPRGETQYF. The DNA for the CDR3 is TGTGCCAGCAGTTACCCGCTGACTAGCGGGGTCCCACGGGGAGAGACCCAGTACTTC.

The rearrangement links TRBV11-1 to TRBJ1-5, with D unresolved. The CDR3 contains 13 residues. V gave up 2 bases and J gave up 5 bases, with 7 bases separating them. Per the germline V gene, CDR1 is SGHAT and CDR2 is FQDESV (reference sequence). The chain's CDR3 is CASSLQPYQPQHF. CDR3 coding DNA: TGTGCCAGCAGCTTACAGCCATATCAGCCCCAGCATTTT.

V gene TRBV18 combines with J gene TRBJ1-2; 7 bases are a match to TRBD1. V shed 3 bases and J 2 bases; nucleotides not matched to a gene: 18. The CDR3 is made up of 19 amino acids. Germline CDR1 reads KGHSH; CDR2 reads LQKENI. CDR3 region: CASSPSLTLGGQANYGYTF. The CDR3 DNA follows: TGTGCCAGCTCACCGTCACTTACCTTGGGCGGACAGGCAAACTATGGCTACACCTTC.

This rearrangement joins TRBV27 to TRBJ2-7; 9 nucleotides match TRBD1. Germline loops: CDR1 MNHEY, CDR2 SMNVEV (reference sequence). The CDR3 totals 14 residues. V gave up 8 bases and J gave up 6 bases; unmatched junction bases: 11. The CDR3 region has the DNA TGTGCCAGCGCTACAGGGGGCGGATTACGCGAGCAGTACTTC. This encodes CASATGGGLREQYF.

The CDR3 DNA sequence: TGTGCCAGCAGCCAAGGGGGGCATCAGCCCCAGCATTTT. As protein: CASSQGGHQPQHF. This chain links TRBV7-9 with TRBJ1-5, with D possibly matching TRBD1 (6 bases). This CDR3 comprises 13 residues. The V gene's germline CDR1 is SEHNR and CDR2 FQNEAQ (reference sequence). V was pared by 5 bases and J by 5 bases, with 10 bases between.

The chain employs TRBV11-2 and TRBJ1-1; TRBD1 matches 8 bases. Per germline, CDR1 SGHAT and CDR2 FQNNGV. Trimming took 5 bases from V and 3 from J; bases not matched to a gene: 11. The CDR3 is 16 residues long. The DNA for the CDR3 is TGTGCCAGCAGCGAAGCAGGGGGCGGATGGGACACTGAAGCTTTCTTT. As protein: CASSEAGGGWDTEAFF. Supplemented by reference TRBV11-2 and TRBJ1-1, the full variable domain reads EAGVAQSPRYKIIEKRQSVAFWCNPISGHATLYWYQQILGQGPKLLIQFQNNGVVDDSQLPKDRFSAERLKGVDSTLKIQPAKLEDSAVYLCASSEAGGGWDTEAFFGQGTRLTVV.

This chain links TRBV7-3 with TRBJ1-1; D call uncertain. CDR1 is SGHTA and CDR2 is FQGTGA in the germline V gene. The V gene lost 5 bases and the J gene lost 1 base, with 14 bases spanning the gap. The CDR3 is 15 residues long. The DNA of the CDR3 is TGTGCCAGCAGCCTACATAGGGCGCCGAACACTGAAGCTTTCTTT. This encodes CASSLHRAPNTEAFF.

The chain links TRBV7-6 to TRBJ1-4; D is unclear. This CDR3 region has 18 residues. Trimming shortened V by 6 bases and J by 0 bases, and 20 bases separated the two germline ends. The germline V gene has CDR1 SGHVS and CDR2 FNYEAQ. The CDR3 DNA follows: TGTGCCAGCAGGCGTAGCGGCGGGTTCCCTGCAACTAATGAAAAACTGTTTTTT. This codes for CASRRSGGFPATNEKLFF.

This sequence joins TRBV3-1 (or the pseudogene TRBV3-2) and TRBJ1-3; 7 positions agree with TRBD1. Germline loops: CDR1 LGHDT, CDR2 YNNKEL (reference sequence). Losses at the gene ends were 4 bases for V and 4 bases for J; bases not matched to a gene: 4. The CDR3 is made up of 14 amino acids. This CDR3 is CASSLRDSGNTIYF. Here the CDR3 DNA reads TGTGCCAGCAGCCTTAGGGACAGCGGAAACACCATATATTTT.

This chain connects TRBV11-2 to TRBJ2-7, with D tentatively TRBD1 or TRBD2 (5 bases each). There are 18 residues in the CDR3. Trimming shortened V by 0 bases and J by 2 bases, and 20 bases separated the two germline ends. Germline CDR1 SGHAT, CDR2 FQNNGV. Written as DNA, the CDR3 is TGTGCCAGCAGCTTAGATCGGGGCGGCAGGGTAATCGCCTACGAGCAGTACTTC. Translation: CASSLDRGGRVIAYEQYF. Full variable domain (rest looked up from reference TRBV11-2 and TRBJ2-7): EAGVAQSPRYKIIEKRQSVAFWCNPISGHATLYWYQQILGQGPKLLIQFQNNGVVDDSQLPKDRFSAERLKGVDSTLKIQPAKLEDSAVYLCASSLDRGGRVIAYEQYFGPGTRLTVT.

DNA of the CDR3: TGTGCCTGGAAAGGAGGGGTAGGGGGCTACACCTTC. Its protein product is CAWKGGVGGYTF. The chain has TRBV30 and TRBJ1-2, with D perhaps TRBD1 (5 bases). This CDR3 has 12 residues. V was cut by 4 bases and J by 8 bases, with 14 bases left in between. Germline V gives CDR1 GTSNPN, CDR2 SVGIG (reference sequence). Using reference TRBV30 and TRBJ1-2 for the parts outside the CDR3, the full variable domain is SQTIHQWPATLVQPVGSPLSLECTVEGTSNPNLYWYRQAAGRGLQLLFYSVGIGQISSEVPQNLSASRPQDRQFILSSKKLLLSDSGFYLCAWKGGVGGYTFGSGTRLTVV.